This TCR beta chain stems from a study of cytomegalovirus exposure and HLA in healthy donors. The PCR used 60 Vbeta and 13 Jbeta primers. Here immunoSEQ multiplex PCR was the method, and the copy in TCRdb shows in-frame clones only, minus some. There are some 120,000 clones in the sample; around 62% occur only once, and roughly 10% lies in the top ten. The CDR3 runs 16 residues. The junction had 12 bases not matched to a gene; V was cut back by 2 bases and J by 9 bases. CDR1 is MNHEY and CDR2 is SMNVEV in the germline V gene (reference sequence). The TCR was taken from a woman in her thirties or forties in good health and CMV-seropositive. The chain employs TRBV27 and TRBJ2-1; 8 bases align to TRBD1. Specimen: PBMCs. The CDR3: CASSLAFRGRGSEQFF. CDR3 nucleotide sequence: TGTGCCAGCAGTTTAGCGTTCAGGGGGCGCGGAAGTGAGCAGTTCTTC.